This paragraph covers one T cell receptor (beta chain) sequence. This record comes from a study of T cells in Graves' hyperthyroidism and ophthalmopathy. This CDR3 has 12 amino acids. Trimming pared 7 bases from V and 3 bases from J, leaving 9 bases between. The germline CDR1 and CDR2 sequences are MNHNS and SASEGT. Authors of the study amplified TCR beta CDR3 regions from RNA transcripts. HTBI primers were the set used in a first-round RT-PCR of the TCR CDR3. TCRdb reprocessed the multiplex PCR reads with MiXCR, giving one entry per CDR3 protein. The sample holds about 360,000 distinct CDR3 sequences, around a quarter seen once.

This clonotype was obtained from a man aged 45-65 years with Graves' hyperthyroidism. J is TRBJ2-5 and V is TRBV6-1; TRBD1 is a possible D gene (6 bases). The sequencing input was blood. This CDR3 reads CASNTGKETQYF. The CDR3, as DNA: TGTGCCAGCAATACAGGGAAAGAGACCCAGTACTTC.